Listed below are T cell receptor beta chains from one sample, sequenced in a study of OX40 agonist ivuxolimab in advanced cancers. The protocol was immunoSEQ multiplex PCR, while the TCRdb copy is restricted to in-frame clones and leaves out a portion. The table has approximately 21,000 clones, 75% to 85% seen once. The source was CD4+ or CD8+ T cells sorted from blood, collected in a trial of the OX40 agonist ivuxolimab. These receptors all stem from an adult with an advanced solid tumor such as melanoma, head and neck, liver or kidney cancer. The CDR3 runs from the conserved cysteine through the conserved F or W. The order of the fields is J gene, V gene, clone size, D gene, CDR3 protein, CDR3 DNA. A D gene is named only where the DNA matches it firmly. The size of a clone is reported for some rows only, either as once, few or many, or as a class for expanded clones.

>TRBJ2-7|TRBV18|NA|TRBD2
CASSHAGLAEFYEQYF
TGTGCCAGCTCACACGCGGGACTAGCGGAATTCTACGAGCAGTACTTC
>TRBJ2-2|TRBV30|medium-sized|NA
CAWSVGGAGELFF
TGTGCCTGGAGTGTAGGCGGGGCGGGGGAGCTGTTTTTT
>TRBJ2-2|TRBV7-9|NA|NA
CASSLGRDRTPTGELFF
TGTGCCAGCAGCTTAGGGAGGGATAGAACCCCCACCGGGGAGCTGTTTTTT
>TRBJ2-1|TRBV7-2|NA|NA
CASSPTLSVYNEQFF
TGTGCCAGCAGCCCGACATTAAGTGTTTACAATGAGCAGTTCTTC
>TRBJ2-7|TRBV9|NA|NA
CASSVARDTDNYEQYF
TGTGCCAGCAGCGTAGCCAGGGACACGGATAACTACGAGCAGTACTTC
>TRBJ2-7|TRBV19|NA|NA
CASSGRGRIFSYEQYF
TGTGCCAGTAGTGGGCGGGGCAGAATATTCTCCTACGAGCAGTACTTC
>TRBJ1-3|TRBV5-1|NA|NA
CASTHRRGPRPGNTIYF
TGCGCCAGCACCCACCGACGGGGGCCCCGGCCTGGAAACACCATATATTTT
>TRBJ2-1|TRBV4-1|NA|NA
CASSQEDPLYNEQFF
TGCGCCAGCAGCCAAGAGGATCCCCTCTACAATGAGCAGTTCTTC
>TRBJ1-2|TRBV11-2|NA|NA
CASSLDGGDYGYTF
TGTGCCAGCAGCTTAGATGGGGGCGACTATGGCTACACCTTC
>TRBJ2-1|TRBV12-2|NA|NA
CASRLESPGLAGGYNEQFF
TGTGCAAGTCGCTTAGAATCCCCCGGACTAGCGGGGGGCTACAATGAGCAGTTCTTC
>TRBJ2-2|TRBV25-1|NA|TRBD1
CASSEWETGPSNTGELFF
TGTGCCAGCAGTGAATGGGAGACAGGGCCCTCGAACACCGGGGAGCTGTTTTTT
>TRBJ2-1|TRBV28|few|TRBD2
CASSFYLSGSSYNEQFF
TGTGCCAGCAGTTTCTACCTGAGCGGGAGCTCCTACAATGAGCAGTTCTTC
>TRBJ2-7|TRBV28|NA|TRBD2
CASSSTGLAGGLYF
TGTGCCAGCAGTTCGACGGGACTAGCGGGAGGATTGTACTTC
>TRBJ2-7|TRBV6-5|NA|NA
CASSYSSQAPSYEQYF
TGCGCCAGCAGTTACTCATCACAGGCCCCCTCCTACGAGCAGTACTTC
>TRBJ2-7|TRBV4-1|NA|NA
CASSQIRDFYEQYF
TGCGCCAGCAGCCAAATCCGGGACTTTTACGAGCAGTACTTC
>TRBJ2-7|TRBV4-1|NA|NA
CASSEGDKSSYEQYF
TGCGCCAGCAGCGAGGGTGATAAGAGCTCCTACGAGCAGTACTTC
>TRBJ2-7|TRBV6-5|NA|TRBD2
CASSYRGVASYEQYF
TGTGCCAGCAGTTACCGGGGGGTCGCCTCCTACGAGCAGTACTTC
>TRBJ2-4|TRBV27|NA|TRBD2
CASSRTSGRSAKNIQYF
TGTGCCAGCAGCCGGACTAGCGGGAGATCAGCCAAAAACATTCAGTACTTC
>TRBJ1-5|TRBV5-6|NA|TRBD1
CASSQGQTYQPQHF
TGTGCCAGCAGCCAGGGACAGACTTATCAGCCCCAGCATTTT
>TRBJ2-3|TRBV15|NA|NA
CATSTLTGDTQYF
TGTGCCACCAGCACACTCACAGGGGATACGCAGTATTTT
>TRBJ2-7|TRBV28|NA|NA
CASRSQGASYEQYF
TGTGCCAGCAGGTCACAGGGTGCCTCCTACGAGCAGTACTTC
>TRBJ2-3|TRBV28|NA|TRBD1
CASSLDQGVGTDTQYF
TGTGCCAGCAGTTTAGACCAGGGGGTGGGCACAGATACGCAGTATTTT
>TRBJ1-2|TRBV27|NA|TRBD1
CASSLSWPGGSYGYTF
TGTGCCAGCAGTTTATCGTGGCCAGGGGGGAGCTATGGCTACACCTTC
>TRBJ2-5|TRBV15|NA|TRBD1
CATSRGWTGEETQYF
TGTGCCACCAGCCGAGGGTGGACAGGGGAAGAGACCCAGTACTTC
>TRBJ2-1|TRBV7-6|once|NA
CASSLGAEQFF
TGTGCCAGCAGCCTAGGGGCCGAGCAGTTCTTC
>TRBJ2-1|TRBV5-1|NA|NA
CASRETLSSYNEQFF
TGCGCCAGCAGAGAGACTCTCAGCTCCTACAATGAGCAGTTCTTC
>TRBJ2-3|TRBV7-9|NA|NA
CASRDFTDTQYF
TGTGCCAGCAGGGATTTCACAGATACGCAGTATTTT
>TRBJ2-6|TRBV4-2|NA|NA
CASSQIPPQSSGANVLTF
TGTGCCAGCAGCCAAATACCCCCTCAGAGCTCTGGGGCCAACGTCCTGACTTTC
>TRBJ2-1|TRBV28|NA|TRBD2
CASRSWREERSEQFF
TGTGCCAGCAGGAGTTGGCGGGAGGAAAGATCTGAGCAGTTCTTC
>TRBJ2-1|TRBV28|NA|TRBD2
CASSLYLAGGYEQFF
TGTGCCAGCAGTTTATACCTAGCGGGAGGGTATGAGCAGTTCTTC
>TRBJ1-1|TRBV27|NA|NA
CASSFQVNTEAFF
TGTGCCAGCAGTTTTCAGGTTAACACTGAAGCTTTCTTT
>TRBJ2-1|TRBV9|NA|TRBD2
CASSVGSGTSAYNEQFF
TGTGCCAGCAGCGTAGGGTCCGGGACTAGCGCCTACAATGAGCAGTTCTTC
>TRBJ1-4|TRBV18|NA|NA
CASSPHNWSNEKLFF
TGTGCCAGCTCACCTCACAACTGGTCTAATGAAAAACTGTTTTTT
>TRBJ2-1|TRBV15|NA|TRBD2
CATSRGPSGANEQFF
TGTGCCACCAGCAGAGGGCCGAGCGGGGCCAATGAGCAGTTCTTC
>TRBJ2-4|TRBV14|NA|TRBD1
CASSQAISTGSRGWNIQYF
TGTGCCAGCAGCCAAGCGATCTCGACCGGTTCCAGGGGGTGGAACATTCAGTACTTC
>TRBJ2-7|TRBV13|NA|NA
CASSQFRAEQYF
TGTGCCAGCAGCCAGTTCAGGGCCGAGCAGTACTTC
>TRBJ2-1|TRBV6-4|NA|TRBD2
CASSDGTIFNEQFF
TGTGCCAGCAGTGACGGGACTATTTTTAATGAGCAGTTCTTC
>TRBJ2-1|TRBV27|once|NA
CASSGPNEQFF
TGTGCCAGCAGCGGACCCAATGAGCAGTTCTTC
>TRBJ1-1|TRBV5-1|NA|NA
CASSFERRMNTEAFF
TGCGCCAGCAGCTTTGAAAGGAGAATGAACACTGAAGCTTTCTTT
>TRBJ1-1|TRBV9|NA|NA
CASSVDDSNLNTEAFF
TGTGCCAGCAGCGTTGATGATAGCAATTTGAACACTGAAGCTTTCTTT
>TRBJ2-7|TRBV27|NA|TRBD2
CASSLGLAGYEQYF
TGTGCCAGCAGTTTGGGACTAGCGGGCTACGAGCAGTACTTC